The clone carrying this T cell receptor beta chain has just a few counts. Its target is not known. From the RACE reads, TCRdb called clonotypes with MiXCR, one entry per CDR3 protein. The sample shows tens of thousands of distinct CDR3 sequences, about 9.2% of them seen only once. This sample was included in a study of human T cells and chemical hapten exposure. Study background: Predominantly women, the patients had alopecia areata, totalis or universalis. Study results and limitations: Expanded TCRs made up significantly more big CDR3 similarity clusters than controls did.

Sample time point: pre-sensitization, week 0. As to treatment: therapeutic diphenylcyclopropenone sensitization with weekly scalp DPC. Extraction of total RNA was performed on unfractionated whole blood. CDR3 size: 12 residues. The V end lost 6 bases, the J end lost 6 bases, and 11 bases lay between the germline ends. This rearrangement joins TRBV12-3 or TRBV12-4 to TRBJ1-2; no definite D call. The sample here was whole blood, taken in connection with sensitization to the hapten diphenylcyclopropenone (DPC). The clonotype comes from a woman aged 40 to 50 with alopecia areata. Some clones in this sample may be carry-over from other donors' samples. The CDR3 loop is CASSLGPNGYTF. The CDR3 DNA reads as TGTGCCAGCAGCCTTGGACCTAATGGCTACACCTTC.